This entry lists 21 T cell receptor beta chains sequenced from one sample in a study of chemoradiotherapy in HPV16-positive cancers. Assay used: immunoSEQ multiplex PCR; TCRdb lists only in-frame clones, some missing. Counted here are about 1,300 clones, about 91% occurring once; the ten biggest clones make up 5.5% to 7%. The sequences come from tumor tissue, collected from a patient who underwent chemoradiotherapy. The origin of the receptors is a human donor with HPV-associated anogenital cancer.

The chain carries TRBV4-1 and TRBJ2-3; 11 positions agree with TRBD1. Germline CDR1 is MGHRA and CDR2 is YSYEKL. The ends lost 5 bases at V and 9 bases at J; junction bases unmatched: 13. The CDR3 is 16 residues long. DNA for the CDR3: TGCGCCAGCAGCAGGACAGGGGGCGAAGCGGGTAGGACGCAGTATTTT. Protein product: CASSRTGGEAGRTQYF.

The chain is built from TRBV30 and TRBJ1-5, with 8 bases that match TRBD1. Germline CDR1 GTSNPN, CDR2 SVGIG (reference sequence). The CDR3 totals 15 residues. V dropped 2 bases and J dropped 3; count of bases not matched to a gene: 6. In DNA, the CDR3 is TGTGCCTGGAGTCTGACAGGGGCGGACAATCAGCCCCAGCATTTT. Translated: CAWSLTGADNQPQHF.

The CDR3 loop reads CASRNSGNTIYF. Here the CDR3 DNA reads TGTGCCAGCAGGAACTCTGGAAACACCATATATTTT. The rearrangement links TRBV2 to TRBJ1-3; D gene unclear. Germline lookup yields CDR1 SNHLY and CDR2 FYNNEI. Trimming took off 6 bases at V and 0 bases at J, with 3 bases between the two ends. The CDR3 sequence is 12 residues long.

V usage is TRBV11-3 and J usage is TRBJ2-3; 7 bases are a match to TRBD2. CDR3 length: 15 residues. The ends lost 3 bases at V and 3 bases at J; junction bases unmatched: 6. From germline, CDR1 is SGHNT and CDR2 YENEEA. The CDR3 protein is CASSFVAGATDTQYF. CDR3 DNA sequence: TGTGCCAGCAGCTTCGTGGCGGGAGCGACAGATACGCAGTATTTT. Full variable domain (missing parts from reference TRBV11-3 and TRBJ2-3): EAGVVQSPRYKIIEKKQPVAFWCNPISGHNTLYWYLQNLGQGPELLIRYENEEAVDDSQLPKDRFSAERLKGVDSTLKIQPAELGDSAVYLCASSFVAGATDTQYFGPGTRLTVL.

The J gene is TRBJ2-7, the V gene TRBV15, with D maybe TRBD1 (6 bases). Trimming cost V 3 bases and J 10 bases, with 16 bases left between them. This CDR3 is 13 amino acids long. Germline V gene data show CDR1 as LNHNV and CDR2 as YYDKDF (reference sequence). The CDR3 here is CATSSDSDRPQYF. CDR3 DNA sequence: TGTGCCACCAGCAGCGACTCCGACAGGCCCCAGTACTTC. Combining the CDR3 with reference TRBV15 and TRBJ2-7 gives the whole variable domain DAMVIQNPRYQVTQFGKPVTLSCSQTLNHNVMYWYQQKSSQAPKLLFHYYDKDFNNEADTPDNFQSRRPNTSFCFLDIRSPGLGDTAMYLCATSSDSDRPQYFGPGTRLTVT.

V usage is TRBV7-2 and J usage is TRBJ2-7; D may be TRBD2 (6 bases). V lost 0 bases to trimming and J lost 5 bases, with 8 bases between them. Germline V lookup: CDR1 SGHTA, CDR2 FQGNSA. This CDR3 has 13 residues. CDR3 DNA: TGTGCCAGCAGCTTAGCCGGGAGTAACGAGCAGTACTTC. Translation: CASSLAGSNEQYF.

This chain uses TRBV14 with TRBJ1-1; D remains ambiguous. Germline V CDR1 and CDR2: SGHDN, FVKESK. The CDR3 covers 14 residues. The V end lost 0 bases, the J end lost 3 bases, and 8 bases lay between the germline ends. CDR3 nucleotides: TGTGCCAGCAGCCAAGATCTGAGGTACACTGAAGCTTTCTTT. As protein: CASSQDLRYTEAFF.

The chain employs TRBV5-1 and TRBJ1-3; D is ambiguous. V lost 0 bases to trimming and J lost 0 bases, with 10 bases between them. The germline CDR1 and CDR2 sequences are SGHRS and YFSETQ. The CDR3 contains 16 residues. The CDR3 DNA follows: TGCGCCAGCAGCTTGGAAGCCGGCTCCTCTGGAAACACCATATATTTT. Protein: CASSLEAGSSGNTIYF.

The V gene is TRBV21-1, the J gene TRBJ2-5; TRBD2, as called in the table, went unchecked against the DNA. TRBV21-1 is given as a pseudogene. The CDR3 totals 15 residues. CDR3 DNA sequence: TGTGCCAGCAGCAAAGAGGGGGGGTGGAGTGGGACCCAGTACTTC. Translating it yields CASSKEGGWSGTQYF.

The chain is built from TRBV19 and TRBJ2-1; 7 bases align to TRBD2. The V and J ends lost 4 bases and 4 bases, in that order; junction bases with no gene match: 4. Germline V gives CDR1 LNHDA, CDR2 SQIVND (reference sequence). The CDR3 sequence is 14 residues long. CDR3 nucleotides: TGTGCCAGTAGTACCGGGACTACTTACAATGAGCAGTTCTTC. Translating it yields CASSTGTTYNEQFF. The full variable domain, its missing parts supplied by reference TRBV19 and TRBJ2-1, is DGGITQSPKYLFRKEGQNVTLSCEQNLNHDAMYWYRQDPGQGLRLIYYSQIVNDFQKGDIAEGYSVSREKKESFPLTVTSAQKNPTAFYLCASSTGTTYNEQFFGPGTRLTVL.

The chain has TRBV12-5 and TRBJ2-1, with D uncertain. The CDR3 length is 16 residues. V lost 0 bases, J lost 6 bases, and 15 bases lay in between. Germline values: CDR1 LGHNT, CDR2 FRNRAP. This chain's CDR3 is CASGLVLGSVVNEQFF. Here the CDR3 DNA reads TGTGCTAGTGGTTTGGTTCTAGGGTCCGTGGTCAATGAGCAGTTCTTC.

The chain couples TRBV5-1 to TRBJ2-2; 7 bases align to TRBD1. The CDR3 is 15 amino acids. Germline loops: CDR1 SGHRS, CDR2 YFSETQ. V lost 3 bases and J lost 3; bases outside the gene matches: 5. CDR3 amino acids: CASSSGTVHTGELFF. Here the CDR3 DNA reads TGCGCCAGCAGCTCCGGGACAGTCCACACCGGGGAGCTGTTTTTT.

This sequence joins TRBV28 and TRBJ1-1, with TRBD1 matching 10 bases. Trimming took 5 bases from V and 1 from J; bases not matched to a gene: 1. The germline CDR1 and CDR2 sequences are MDHEN and SYDVKM. The length of the CDR3 is 14 residues. CDR3 amino acids: CASSRTGGNTEAFF. The CDR3 nucleotides read TGTGCCAGCAGTCGGACAGGGGGGAACACTGAAGCTTTCTTT.

The chain uses TRBV4-3 and TRBJ2-2; D tentatively fits TRBD1 or TRBD2 (5 bases each). This CDR3 comprises 16 residues. CDR1 is LGHNA and CDR2 is YSLEER in the germline V gene. V lost 6 bases and J 5 bases, leaving 19 bases between the germline ends. Here the CDR3 reads CASSPSPGRGTGELFF. In nucleotides, the CDR3 is TGCGCCAGCAGTCCCTCCCCGGGGCGAGGGACCGGGGAGCTGTTTTTT.

The J gene is TRBJ2-2, the V gene TRBV5-4; 8 bases map to TRBD2. The J segment lost 6 bases and the V segment lost 0 bases, leaving 7 bases of the junction unmatched. Germline CDR1 reads SGHNT; CDR2 reads YYREEE (reference sequence). The CDR3 is 16 residues long. CDR3 amino acids: CASSLGGTRFSGELFF. The CDR3 DNA sequence: TGTGCCAGCAGCTTGGGCGGGACTAGGTTCTCCGGGGAGCTGTTTTTT.

This chain joins TRBV9 and TRBJ2-7; 7 positions match TRBD2. CDR1 and CDR2 from the germline V gene are SGDLS and YYNGEE. The CDR3 has 14 residues. V lost 2 bases, J lost 7 bases, and 9 bases stayed unmatched. In DNA form, the CDR3 reads TGTGCCAGCAGCGTTGACTCGTGGGGGGGTGAGCAGTACTTC. This encodes CASSVDSWGGEQYF.

V and J are TRBV9 and TRBJ2-1; perhaps TRBD2 as D (5 bases). Germline V CDR1 and CDR2: SGDLS, YYNGEE. V was trimmed by 0 bases and J by 3 bases, leaving 25 bases between them. This CDR3 contains 20 residues. The CDR3: CASSVEGWVGGGPYYNEQFF. In DNA form, the CDR3 reads TGTGCCAGCAGCGTAGAGGGATGGGTGGGCGGCGGGCCATACTACAATGAGCAGTTCTTC.

The chain is built from TRBV11-1 and TRBJ2-1; 9 bases align to TRBD2. With 7 bases clipped from V and 7 bases from J, the junction kept 5 bases outside the gene matches. This CDR3 contains 13 residues. Germline assignment: CDR1 SGHAT and CDR2 FQDESV (reference sequence). DNA for the CDR3: TGTGCCAGCAACCGCGGGAGGGCAAATGAGCAGTTCTTC. This translates into CASNRGRANEQFF.

V and J are TRBV16 and TRBJ1-4; D remains ambiguous. V lost 4 bases and J lost 6, with 12 bases in between. There are 14 residues in the CDR3. The V gene's germline CDR1 is KGHSY and CDR2 FQNENV. CDR3 bases: TGTGCCAGCAGCCCAAGCTATAGCGATGAAAAACTGTTTTTT. This encodes CASSPSYSDEKLFF.

This clone was found once. The genes are TRBV4-2 and TRBJ2-7; 8 bases match TRBD2. The trim removed 0 bases at V and 0 bases at J, leaving 4 bases unmatched. Germline V CDR1 and CDR2: LGHNA, YNFKEQ. The CDR3 runs 16 residues. The CDR3 here is CASSQEGSGSSYEQYF. The CDR3 nucleotides are TGTGCCAGCAGCCAAGAAGGGAGCGGGAGCTCCTACGAGCAGTACTTC.

In this sample, this clone turned up once. The gene calls are TRBV7-2 and TRBJ2-1, with D maybe TRBD1 (5 bases). The length of the CDR3 is 13 residues. Trimming took off 3 bases at V and 6 bases at J, with 9 bases between the two ends. CDR1 and CDR2 from the germline V gene are SGHTA and FQGNSA. As DNA, the CDR3 is TGTGCCAGCAGCTTTCCAGGGTCCAATGAGCAGTTCTTC. It encodes CASSFPGSNEQFF.